The rows below give T cell receptor beta chains drawn from one sample of a study of Graves' ophthalmopathy and Graves' hyperthyroidism. From the multiplex PCR reads, TCRdb called clonotypes with MiXCR, one entry per CDR3 protein. Among hundreds of thousands of distinct CDR3 sequences listed, around 21% were seen once. Sequenced material: peripheral blood. The receptors were gathered from a woman aged 18-30 years with stable Graves' hyperthyroidism. The conserved cysteine and the conserved F or W are not part of the CDR3 here. Each record gives: V gene, CDR3 protein.

TRBV11-2,ASSLPSQGYSYEQY
TRBV24-1,ATSDPPSGRAGTGELF
TRBV12-3/TRBV12-4,ASSLNRVVDQPQH
TRBV6-1,ASSEAPGTGGYGYT
TRBV29-1,SAVDGDSNQPQH
TRBV5-1,ASSGSSEAF
TRBV20-1,SARDTLAANTGELF
TRBV20-1,SAYPPASYEQY
TRBV6-1,ASMRLAGSLAKNIQY
TRBV6-2/TRBV6-3,ASSDRPYEQY
TRBV6-5,ASSLGQGSTEAF
TRBV11-2,ASSSTGGTSPLH
TRBV2,ASIDRYGYT
TRBV28,ASGSPGRSGANVLT
TRBV5-1,ASSFDTPYEQY
TRBV20-1,SARQGRTQY
TRBV6-1,ASTLDRVITEAF
TRBV28,ASSPRTGGGELF
TRBV28,ASSTGSHQPQH
TRBV7-2,ASSPVTSGLYEQY
TRBV7-9,ASSLAVREAQY
TRBV13,ASSLNPLGGLAKNIQY
TRBV27,ASSLMAGGELF
TRBV11-2,ASSLEGLATYEQY
TRBV28,ASSLHRGSTEAF
TRBV6-1,ATFHRNTGELF
TRBV6-4,ASSEDIYGYT
TRBV27,ASSLTVVAGGLETQY
TRBV30,AWSPRTGGGYT
TRBV30,AWSYPAEAF
TRBV4-2,ASSRPGQNTEAF
TRBV20-1,SARISSGSDTGELF
TRBV20-1,SARDPSGGGTEAF
TRBV20-1,SARGGYSNQPQH
TRBV28,ASRPTGDPYGYT
TRBV12-3/TRBV12-4,ASSFRGSETGELF
TRBV10-3,AISDPTGGIYEQY
TRBV10-3,AISVDSREQY
TRBV29-1,SVRGSSALNTEAF
TRBV28,ASSSPRGQGLLDTQY
TRBV6-2/TRBV6-3,ASSASRSGMGTGELF
TRBV2,ASRGQMISYEQY
TRBV7-9,ASSFGGMETQY